A few counts support the clone carrying this T cell receptor (beta chain). Measured with immunoSEQ multiplex PCR; TCRdb has only the in-frame clones, and not every one. The sample has 23,000 or so clones; approximately 84% are singletons. The CDR3 is 11 amino acids. Losses at the gene ends were 4 bases for V and 6 bases for J; bases not matched to a gene: 2. Looked up from germline, CDR1 is DFQATT and CDR2 is SNEGSKA (reference sequence). The data were taken from a study of T cells in localized non-small cell lung cancer. This TCR derives from an older male donor with stage I squamous cell lung carcinoma. The sequenced sample was peripheral blood, obtained before any cancer treatment. This chain connects TRBV20-1 to TRBJ1-2; TRBD1 matches 7 bases. CDR3 DNA: TGCAGTGCTACCAGGGGGGATGGCTACACCTTC. Protein: CSATRGDGYTF.